This T cell receptor beta chain emerged from a study of vaccination effects on CD4 cells after COVID-19. This CDR3 contains 14 residues. The V end was cut by 1 base, the J end by 1 base, with 6 bases between. Germline CDR1 is SGHRS and CDR2 is YFSETQ. Investigators separated out CD4+ T cells once around nine days of culture had passed. Findings and caveats of the study: Convalescent patients in the study were few, and early post-infection timepoints were absent.

Clones were sequenced by immunoSEQ multiplex PCR, and TCRdb holds only the in-frame ones, with some missing. The data show 50,000 to 75,000 clones, with about three quarters seen just once and 2.5% to 3.5% held by the top ten. Concerning this clone: Its matching antigen is unknown.

V is TRBV5-1 and J is TRBJ2-1, with D unresolved. The material sequenced was CD4+ T cells from PBMCs cultured without peptide, taken before COVID-19 vaccination. The TCR comes from a human donor who received a COVID-19 vaccine. The CDR3 here is CASSLLGSYNEQFF. CDR3 DNA sequence: TGCGCCAGCAGCTTGCTGGGGTCCTACAATGAGCAGTTCTTC.